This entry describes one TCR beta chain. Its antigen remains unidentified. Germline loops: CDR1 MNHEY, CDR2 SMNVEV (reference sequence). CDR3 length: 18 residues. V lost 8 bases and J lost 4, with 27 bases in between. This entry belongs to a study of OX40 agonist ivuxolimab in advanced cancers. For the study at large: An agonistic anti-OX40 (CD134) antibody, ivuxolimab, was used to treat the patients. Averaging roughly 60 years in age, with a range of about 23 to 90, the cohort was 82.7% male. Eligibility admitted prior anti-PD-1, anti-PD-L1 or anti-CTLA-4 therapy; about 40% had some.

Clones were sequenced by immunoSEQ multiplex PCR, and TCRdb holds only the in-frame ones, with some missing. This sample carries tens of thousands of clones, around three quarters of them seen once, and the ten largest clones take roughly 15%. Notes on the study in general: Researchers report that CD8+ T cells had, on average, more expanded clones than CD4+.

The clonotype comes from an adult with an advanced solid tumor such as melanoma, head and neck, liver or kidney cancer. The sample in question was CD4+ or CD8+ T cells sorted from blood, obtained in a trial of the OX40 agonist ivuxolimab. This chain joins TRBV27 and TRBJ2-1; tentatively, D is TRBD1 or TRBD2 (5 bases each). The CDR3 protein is CASRGRAFQFGLYNEQFF. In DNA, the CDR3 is TGTGCCAGCCGGGGCAGGGCTTTTCAATTCGGGCTTTACAATGAGCAGTTCTTC.